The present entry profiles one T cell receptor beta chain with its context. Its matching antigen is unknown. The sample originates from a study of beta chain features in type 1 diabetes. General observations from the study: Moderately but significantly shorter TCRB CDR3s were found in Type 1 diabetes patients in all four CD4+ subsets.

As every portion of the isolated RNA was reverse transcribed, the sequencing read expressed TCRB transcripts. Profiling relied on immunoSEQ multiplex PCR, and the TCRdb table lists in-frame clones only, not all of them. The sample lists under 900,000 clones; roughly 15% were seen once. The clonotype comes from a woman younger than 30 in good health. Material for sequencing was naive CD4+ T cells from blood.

The CDR3 is CASSSTREQYF. The DNA of the CDR3 is TGTGCCAGCAGTTCGACGCGCGAGCAGTACTTC. V gene TRBV6-5 combines with J gene TRBJ2-7; D unresolved. CDR1 and CDR2 (germline): MNHEY, SVGAGI. This CDR3 region has 11 residues. Trimming removed 4 bases from V and 6 bases from J, with 7 bases in between.